This entry lists 24 T cell receptor beta chains sequenced from one sample in a study of T cell responses to AZD1222 COVID-19 vaccine. Only in-frame clones appear in the TCRdb table, and some are missing; sequencing was by immunoSEQ multiplex PCR. Here the sample spans some 180,000 clones, approximately 91% being singletons. This material consisted of peripheral blood, taken 28 days after the second AZD1222 dose. These receptors were collected from an adult who received the AZD1222 COVID-19 vaccine.

This chain joins TRBV9 and TRBJ1-6, with 7 bases that match TRBD1. Germline lookup yields CDR1 SGDLS and CDR2 YYNGEE. With V trimmed by 3 bases and J by 13 bases, 7 bases remained unmatched. The CDR3 length is 13 residues. For the CDR3, the DNA is TGTGCCAGCAGCGAGCTACAGGGGTCGCCCCTCCACTTT. Translated, it gives CASSELQGSPLHF.

V is TRBV19 and J is TRBJ2-7, with D possibly TRBD2 on 5 matching bases. In germline, CDR1 is LNHDA, CDR2 SQIVND (reference sequence). There are 13 residues in the CDR3. The V and J ends lost 3 bases and 3 bases respectively, with 9 bases between them. CDR3 coding DNA: TGTGCCAGTAGTATTAGACTACACTACGAGCAGTACTTC. It specifies CASSIRLHYEQYF.

This clone was recorded only once. The genes are TRBV3-1 (or the pseudogene TRBV3-2) and TRBJ1-6; D unresolved. The V gene's germline CDR1 is LGHDT and CDR2 YNNKEL (reference sequence). V was shortened by 2 bases and J by 7 bases, with 9 bases between the two germline ends. The length of the CDR3 is 14 residues. The chain's CDR3 is CASSQNGNNSPLHF. The CDR3 DNA sequence: TGTGCCAGCAGCCAAAATGGGAACAATTCACCCCTCCACTTT.

This clone was seen once. The chain combines TRBV15 with TRBJ2-7; 11 bases match TRBD2. The V segment lost 6 bases and the J segment 5 bases; nucleotides outside the gene matches: 3. This CDR3 spans 13 amino acids. The germline V gene encodes CDR1 LNHNV and CDR2 YYDKDF (reference sequence). The CDR3, as DNA: TGTGCCACCAGACCTAGCGGGGGGAACGAGCAGTACTTC. It specifies CATRPSGGNEQYF. Variable domain in full (rest from reference TRBV15 and TRBJ2-7): DAMVIQNPRYQVTQFGKPVTLSCSQTLNHNVMYWYQQKSSQAPKLLFHYYDKDFNNEADTPDNFQSRRPNTSFCFLDIRSPGLGDTAMYLCATRPSGGNEQYFGPGTRLTVT.

On this clone itself: Relative to the germline gene, one junction end is altered; a read error may explain this. This chain uses TRBV7-9 with TRBJ1-2; 9 bases agree with TRBD1. Germline V gene lookup returns CDR1 SEHNR and CDR2 FQNEAQ (reference sequence). The CDR3 extends over 15 amino acids. CDR3 bases: TGTGCCAGCAGCCGCCGGGACAGGGCGTACTATGGCTACATCTTC. It specifies CASSRRDRAYYGYIF. The full variable domain, its missing parts supplied by reference TRBV7-9 and TRBJ1-2, is DTGVSQNPRHKITKRGQNVTFRCDPISEHNRLYWYRQTLGQGPEFLTYFQNEAQLEKSRLLSDRFSAERPKGSFSTLEIQRTEQGDSAMYLCASSRRDRAYYGYIFGSGTRLTVV.

The V call is TRBV4-3, the J call TRBJ2-1; D perhaps matches TRBD1 (5 bases). The CDR3 is 16 residues long. Germline CDR1 LGHNA, CDR2 YSLEER. V lost 0 bases and J 4 bases, leaving 13 bases between the germline ends. The CDR3 spells CASSQDGPPGYNEQFF. The DNA for the CDR3 is TGCGCCAGCAGCCAAGATGGGCCCCCAGGGTACAATGAGCAGTTCTTC.

The chain links TRBV9 to TRBJ2-1; TRBD2 aligns across 9 bases. CDR1 SGDLS and CDR2 YYNGEE come from the germline V gene. Trimming removed 4 bases from V and 8 bases from J; junction bases left unmatched: 13. The CDR3 has 16 residues. The CDR3 sequence: CASSTEGGRASDEQFF. The DNA of the CDR3 is TGTGCCAGCAGCACAGAGGGCGGGAGGGCCTCGGATGAGCAGTTCTTC.

The V call is TRBV7-9, the J call TRBJ1-5; 7 nucleotides match TRBD1. Trimming took 8 bases from V and 1 from J; bases not matched to a gene: 8. From germline, CDR1 is SEHNR and CDR2 FQNEAQ (reference sequence). CDR3 length equals 15 residues. The CDR3: CASQQAGGSNQPQHF. The CDR3, as DNA: TGTGCCAGCCAACAGGCAGGGGGAAGCAATCAGCCCCAGCATTTT. The full variable domain, with the rest looked up from reference TRBV7-9 and TRBJ1-5, is DTGVSQNPRHKITKRGQNVTFRCDPISEHNRLYWYRQTLGQGPEFLTYFQNEAQLEKSRLLSDRFSAERPKGSFSTLEIQRTEQGDSAMYLCASQQAGGSNQPQHFGDGTRLSIL.

This chain uses TRBV11-2 with TRBJ1-6; D gene uncertain. The germline gives CDR1 SGHAT, CDR2 FQNNGV. The V end lost 1 base, the J end lost 10 bases, and 11 bases lay between the germline ends. The length of the CDR3 is 14 residues. CDR3 loop: CASSLAVTPSPLHF. The CDR3, as DNA: TGTGCCAGCAGCTTAGCCGTGACCCCATCACCCCTCCACTTT.

This clone occurred once. V is TRBV11-1 and J is TRBJ1-1; the match to TRBD1 covers 11 bases. CDR3 length: 16 amino acids. The V gene's germline CDR1 is SGHAT and CDR2 FQDESV (reference sequence). J gave up 4 bases and V 6 bases, and 10 bases lay outside the gene matches. CDR3 DNA sequence: TGTGCCAGCAGGCCTACACCGGGACAGGGGGGCACTGAAGCTTTCTTT. Translated, it gives CASRPTPGQGGTEAFF.

The chain couples TRBV9 to TRBJ2-3; TRBD1 aligns across 8 bases. Germline CDR1 SGDLS, CDR2 YYNGEE. The J segment lost 1 base and the V segment lost 0 bases, leaving 4 bases of the junction unmatched. The CDR3 has 16 amino acids. The CDR3 DNA follows: TGTGCCAGCAGCGTAGCTGGGACAGGAGGCACAGATACGCAGTATTTT. It translates to CASSVAGTGGTDTQYF.

This chain connects TRBV21-1 to TRBJ2-1; the DNA was not compared with TRBD1, the D call given in the table. TRBV21-1 is assigned pseudogene status. This CDR3 has 15 residues. The CDR3 sequence is CASSKCLKGFREQFF. As DNA, the CDR3 is TGTGCCAGCAGCAAATGCCTTAAGGGGTTCCGGGAGCAGTTCTTC.

V gene TRBV5-1 combines with J gene TRBJ1-2; 7 nucleotides align to TRBD1. Losses at the gene ends were 8 bases for V and 6 bases for J; bases not matched to a gene: 7. Germline V lookup: CDR1 SGHRS, CDR2 YFSETQ. This CDR3 comprises 12 residues. The CDR3 DNA sequence: TGCGCCAGTGCGACAGGGTCGCATGGCTACACCTTC. This encodes CASATGSHGYTF. Full variable domain (remainder filled in from reference TRBV5-1 and TRBJ1-2): KAGVTQTPRYLIKTRGQQVTLSCSPISGHRSVSWYQQTPGQGLQFLFEYFSETQRNKGNFPGRFSGRQFSNSRSEMNVSTLELGDSALYLCASATGSHGYTFGSGTRLTVV.

This clone was seen once. This chain links TRBV7-3 with TRBJ2-2, with TRBD2 identical over 14 bases. The CDR3 loop spans 15 amino acids. J was trimmed by 7 bases and V by 3 bases; bases with no gene match: 1. Germline-derived CDR1 and CDR2 are SGHTA and FQGTGA. Here the CDR3 reads CASSFGTSGGGELFF. In DNA, the CDR3 is TGTGCCAGCAGCTTTGGGACTAGCGGGGGCGGGGAGCTGTTTTTT.

The rearrangement joins TRBV9 to TRBJ1-2; D is undetermined. There are 14 residues in the CDR3. Germline V gives CDR1 SGDLS, CDR2 YYNGEE. V lost 0 bases and J lost 4, with 10 bases in between. The CDR3 DNA reads as TGTGCCAGCAGCGTAGACCCGCGCTTCTATGGCTACACCTTC. This sequence encodes CASSVDPRFYGYTF.

The chain employs TRBV9 and TRBJ2-7, with D perhaps TRBD2 (5 bases). Deletions cut 0 bases from V and 5 bases from J, with 15 bases between. Germline CDR1 reads SGDLS; CDR2 reads YYNGEE. This CDR3 contains 15 residues. The CDR3 region is CASSVGSLPGDEQYF. The DNA of the CDR3 is TGTGCCAGCAGCGTAGGATCTCTACCCGGGGACGAGCAGTACTTC.

This chain joins TRBV28 and TRBJ2-3; TRBD1 might be the D (5 bases). Germline V gene sequence: CDR1 MDHEN, CDR2 SYDVKM. The V end lost 3 bases, the J end lost 2 bases, and 6 bases lay between the germline ends. The CDR3 extends over 13 amino acids. The CDR3 is CASSLDTTDTQYF. CDR3 DNA sequence: TGTGCCAGCAGTTTGGACACCACAGATACGCAGTATTTT.

In its sample, this clone was seen a few times. This chain uses TRBV24-1 with TRBJ2-2; D unclear. CDR3 size: 14 residues. The V gene's germline CDR1 is KGHDR and CDR2 SFDVKD. The V gene lost 0 bases and the J gene lost 7 bases, with 8 bases spanning the gap. This CDR3 reads CATSDLPRNGELFF. Written as DNA, the CDR3 is TGTGCCACCAGTGATTTGCCACGAAACGGGGAGCTGTTTTTT.

The chain recombines TRBV15 with TRBJ2-1; TRBD1 is a possible D gene (5 bases). This CDR3 has 16 amino acids. V was cut by 5 bases and J by 6 bases, with 20 bases left in between. The germline V gene encodes CDR1 LNHNV and CDR2 YYDKDF (reference sequence). This CDR3 reads CATSVQKGAVINEQFF. In DNA form, the CDR3 reads TGTGCCACCAGCGTCCAGAAAGGGGCGGTCATCAATGAGCAGTTCTTC.

The chain combines TRBV7-8 with TRBJ2-1; TRBD1 is a possible D gene (6 bases). CDR1 and CDR2 from the germline V gene are SGHVS and FQNEAQ. The V end lost 5 bases, the J end lost 1 base, and 12 bases lay between the germline ends. The CDR3 runs 15 residues. The chain's CDR3 is CASSPDRLSYNEQFF. CDR3 nucleotides: TGTGCCAGCAGCCCCGACAGGTTGTCCTACAATGAGCAGTTCTTC.

This clone was counted a single time. The rearrangement joins TRBV18 to TRBJ1-2, with 7 bases matching TRBD1. The V gene's germline CDR1 is KGHSH and CDR2 LQKENI. The CDR3 spans 16 residues. Unmatched junction bases numbered 4, after V lost 0 bases and J lost 0 bases. In DNA, the CDR3 is TGTGCCAGCTCACCACCCTCGACAGGGACTAACTATGGCTACACCTTC. This translates into CASSPPSTGTNYGYTF.

This clone was counted a single time. DNA of the CDR3: TGTGCCAGCAGCGTAGCTACCCCGGGAGCGGACACCGGGGAGCTGTTTTTT. Translation: CASSVATPGADTGELFF. The V call is TRBV9, the J call TRBJ2-2; D is perhaps TRBD2 (6 bases). Germline V gene lookup returns CDR1 SGDLS and CDR2 YYNGEE. V lost 0 bases to trimming and J lost 3 bases, with 15 bases between them. There are 17 residues in the CDR3. The whole variable domain, remainder taken from reference TRBV9 and TRBJ2-2, is DSGVTQTPKHLITATGQRVTLRCSPRSGDLSVYWYQQSLDQGLQFLIQYYNGEERAKGNILERFSAQQFPDLHSELNLSSLELGDSALYFCASSVATPGADTGELFFGEGSRLTVL.

V usage is TRBV5-6 and J usage is TRBJ1-5; D might be TRBD1 (6 bases). The length of the CDR3 is 15 residues. V gave up 4 bases and J gave up 3 bases, with 14 bases separating them. Germline V gives CDR1 SGHDT, CDR2 YYEEEE. The CDR3, as DNA: TGTGCCAGCAGCCTGGCCGGGGGGGCCAATCAGCCCCAGCATTTT. Protein product: CASSLAGGANQPQHF.

The chain couples TRBV25-1 to TRBJ2-1, with D possibly matching TRBD1 (6 bases). Germline-derived CDR1 and CDR2 are MGHDK and SYGVNS. This CDR3 is built from 15 residues. Trimming took 2 bases from V and 8 from J, leaving 16 bases between them. CDR3 loop: CASSETGRAEDEQFF. CDR3 DNA sequence: TGTGCCAGCAGTGAAACAGGGCGGGCGGAGGATGAGCAGTTCTTC.